These 9 T cell receptor beta chains originate from one sample sequenced in a study of neoadjuvant anti-PD-1 for oral cavity cancer. Profiling relied on immunoSEQ multiplex PCR, and the TCRdb table lists in-frame clones only, not all of them. This sample has around 81,000 clones, with roughly 80% found just once. Specimen: PBMCs, collected before nivolumab (anti-PD-1) treatment. The receptors here all came from a person aged 40 to 85 with oral cavity squamous cell carcinoma.

The sample holds a few counts of this clone. V usage is TRBV6-5 and J usage is TRBJ1-5; the D gene is possibly TRBD1 (6 bases). Germline assignment: CDR1 MNHEY and CDR2 SVGAGI. The V end lost 5 bases, the J end lost 3 bases, and 8 bases lay between the germline ends. The CDR3 sequence is 13 residues long. DNA for the CDR3: TGTGCCAGCAGTGGGACAAACAATCAGCCCCAGCATTTT. This encodes CASSGTNNQPQHF.

J is TRBJ2-7 and V is TRBV7-6; tentatively, D is TRBD2 (6 bases). This CDR3 has 14 amino acids. Germline values: CDR1 SGHVS, CDR2 FNYEAQ. Trimming pared 5 bases from V and 2 bases from J, leaving 13 bases between. In nucleotides, the CDR3 is TGTGCCAGCAGCAACGCGGGACCGACCTACGAGCAGTACTTC. This encodes CASSNAGPTYEQYF.

This sequence joins TRBV2 and TRBJ1-2; 7 bases agree with TRBD1. Germline lookup yields CDR1 SNHLY and CDR2 FYNNEI. The CDR3 is made up of 14 amino acids. V was clipped by 7 bases and J by 5 bases; unmatched bases: 10. CDR3 bases: TGTGCCAGCATCCTGACAGGGAGCGCTTATGGCTACACCTTC. It encodes CASILTGSAYGYTF.

This sequence joins TRBV15 and TRBJ1-2; D ambiguous. The CDR3 is 14 amino acids. Germline CDR1 and CDR2: LNHNV and YYDKDF (reference sequence). V gave up 0 bases and J gave up 4 bases, with 9 bases separating them. This CDR3 is CATSREKGSYGYTF. DNA of the CDR3: TGTGCCACCAGCAGAGAGAAGGGCTCCTATGGCTACACCTTC.

This chain joins TRBV2 and TRBJ1-1; no firm D call. Trimming removed 0 bases from V and 4 bases from J, with 12 bases in between. This CDR3 region has 15 residues. Germline values: CDR1 SNHLY, CDR2 FYNNEI. Written as DNA, the CDR3 is TGTGCCAGCAGTGAAGCTGTGTCCGGAGCCACTGAAGCTTTCTTT. Its protein is CASSEAVSGATEAFF. Variable domain in full (rest from reference TRBV2 and TRBJ1-1): EPEVTQTPSHQVTQMGQEVILRCVPISNHLYFYWYRQILGQKVEFLVSFYNNEISEKSEIFDDQFSVERPDGSNFTLKIRSTKLEDSAMYFCASSEAVSGATEAFFGQGTRLTVV.

The chain carries TRBV6-5 and TRBJ1-3; 7 bases agree with TRBD1. The J segment lost 4 bases and the V segment lost 6 bases, leaving 6 bases of the junction unmatched. Germline V gene lookup returns CDR1 MNHEY and CDR2 SVGAGI. The CDR3 totals 14 residues. As DNA, the CDR3 is TGTGCCAGCAGGCGTACAGGGGACGGAAACACCATATATTTT. Translation gives CASRRTGDGNTIYF.

The rearrangement joins TRBV21-1 to TRBJ1-1; the table calls TRBD1, which could not be checked here. TRBV21-1 has pseudogene status. CDR3 length: 16 amino acids. The CDR3: CASSKSTGFMNTEAFF. The DNA of the CDR3 is TGTGCCAGCAGCAAATCGACAGGGTTCATGAACACTGAAGCTTTCTTT.

This clone occurred once. The chain has TRBV5-6 and TRBJ2-5, with 8 bases aligning to TRBD1. Germline V gene data show CDR1 as SGHDT and CDR2 as YYEEEE. Trimming cost V 1 base and J 3 bases; bases outside gene matches: 8. The CDR3 consists of 16 residues. CDR3 region: CASSLPGGGQEETQYF. Here the CDR3 DNA reads TGTGCCAGCAGCTTGCCAGGGGGCGGTCAGGAAGAGACCCAGTACTTC.

This clone appeared a few times. The chain joins TRBV5-4 to TRBJ2-7, with 7 bases aligning to TRBD2. Germline V gene data show CDR1 as SGHNT and CDR2 as YYREEE (reference sequence). This CDR3 is 16 amino acids long. Losses at the gene ends were 4 bases for V and 1 base for J; bases not matched to a gene: 11. In nucleotides, the CDR3 is TGTGCCAGCAGCAGGGACGTGGGAGGGCAATCCTACGAGCAGTACTTC. Residues: CASSRDVGGQSYEQYF. The whole variable domain, remainder taken from reference TRBV5-4 and TRBJ2-7, is ETGVTQSPTHLIKTRGQQVTLRCSSQSGHNTVSWYQQALGQGPQFIFQYYREEENGRGNFPPRFSGLQFPNYSSELNVNALELDDSALYLCASSRDVGGQSYEQYFGPGTRLTVT.